This T cell receptor beta chain is drawn from a study of T cell clonality in common variable immunodeficiency (dated by TCRdb to the mid-2010s). Most of the CVID patients and most of the healthy controls were of Caucasian heritage. Heparinized peripheral whole blood samples of about 5 to 8 ml were collected from each donor. Genomic DNA from adults with common variable immune deficiency (CVID) and from healthy adult controls was used to sequence TCRbeta CDR3 repertoires. The control group was made up of roughly 22 healthy adult volunteers (about ten male and some 12 female) whose ages ranged from about 20 to 66 years, with a mean age of roughly 33. To isolate peripheral blood mononuclear cells, diluted blood was subjected to density centrifugation over Hypaque 1077 or Ficoll-Paque. Genomic DNA was obtained from unsorted mononuclear cells through either Qiagen column purification or a centrifugation-based method.

CVID samples and control samples contributed equivalent amounts of genomic DNA as sequencing input. For every sample, a 60 bp segment covering the rearranged TCRbeta CDR3 region was amplified and then sequenced. The immunoSEQ assay, a bias-corrected multiplex PCR combined with high-throughput sequencing, was used for TCRbeta amplification. The study's processing was this. Every unique nucleotide sequence was considered a clone and was annotated with V, D and J genes, copy number and frequency. Sequences were labeled productive if in frame, and non-productive if out of frame or containing stop codons. Clonality was calculated from Shannon's entropy as previously described. Mean CDR3 Kyte-Doolittle hydropathy was derived from the predicted amino acid sequences of productive clones. Hierarchical clustering of scaled V gene usage was performed with the R hclust function using Manhattan distance and complete linkage. To assess clone sharing by CDR3 amino acid sequence, 12 repertoires per group were resampled over 100 rounds. The repertoires were searched for 65 to 80 published EBV-specific and 245 published CMV-specific TCRbeta sequences. A couple of CVID samples yielding fewer than 10,000 sequences were excluded from analysis, leaving some 40 CVID repertoires. TCRdb limited this immuneACCESS table to in-frame rearrangements with V and J called. A share of clones is missing; checked studies link under half to unresolved V genes, and the rest is unexplained. For V, J and clone size, that table is used; D and trimming come from the DNA. This sample includes about 44,000 clones, and none of them was observed just once. The ten largest clonotypes hold about 10% of the sample.

There are many counts of this clone. The antigen it recognizes is unknown. Overall results and qualifications from the work: It was noted by the authors that sequencing of the repertoires of T cell subpopulations would be needed to clarify the cause of the increased clonality in CVID. Compared with healthy controls, CVID subjects showed increased TCRbeta clonality (t-test p = 0.018), a feature most characteristic of about a third of subjects. Fewer deletions and N-nucleotide insertions were reportedly observed in CVID TCRbeta sequences, and highly modified clones with 13 or more V deletions were reportedly absent from CVID TCRbeta sequences. Differences among patients in the CVID cohort limited the correlations between repertoire features and clinical complications. CVID subjects shared fewer TCRbeta clones with each other than healthy controls did (p < 0.0001). Even though DNA input was the same, control samples had an average of around 82,000 unique sequences each, compared with 30,000 to 40,000 in CVID samples.

The sample consisted of peripheral blood mononuclear cells. This clonotype originated in a person aged 18 to 75 in good health.

Incomplete CDR3 DNA: TGTGCCAGCAGCTTGTCCCCCCAGGGGCCCTATGGC. It is translated as CASSLSPQGPYG. The entire CDR3 is CASSLSPQGPYGYTF. The rearrangement combines TRBV5-5 with TRBJ1-2, with a weak D call of TRBD1 (6 bases match). The read is 3 residues too short to cover the CDR3 end, so that end is filled in from the germline J gene. V drops 1 base and J drops 4 bases, leaving 14 bases in between. From its cysteine to its phenylalanine, the CDR3 spans 15 amino acids. The DNA has 36 bases, all within the CDR3, and is read from base 1. The germline V gene (reference sequence) sets CDR1 to SGHKS and CDR2 to YYEKEE.